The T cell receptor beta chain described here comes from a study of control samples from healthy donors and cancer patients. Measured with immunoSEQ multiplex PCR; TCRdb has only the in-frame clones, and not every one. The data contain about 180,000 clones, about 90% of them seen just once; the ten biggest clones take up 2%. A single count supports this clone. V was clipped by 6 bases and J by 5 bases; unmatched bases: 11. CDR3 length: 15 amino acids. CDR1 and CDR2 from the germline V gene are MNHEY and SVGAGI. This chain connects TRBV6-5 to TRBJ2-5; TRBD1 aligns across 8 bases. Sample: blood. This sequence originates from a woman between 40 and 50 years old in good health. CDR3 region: CASRAGQAGLETQYF. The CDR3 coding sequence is TGTGCCAGCAGGGCGGGACAGGCGGGATTGGAGACCCAGTACTTC.